These 28 T cell receptor beta chains came from one sample sequenced in a study of blood T cells in healthy people across ages. Through a sample-barcoded 5' primer and a J-beta primer mix, a second PCR was run for about 6 to 11 cycles. TCRdb processed the 5' RACE reads anew with MiXCR; each CDR3 protein has one entry. Altogether about 930,000 distinct CDR3 sequences are present, 25% to 30% being singletons, with the ten largest covering 10% to 13%. In addition, the sample was reused for a study of T cells of mothers and their children.

Sequencing was carried out using blood. Receptor source: a woman in her thirties or forties in good health.

The V call is TRBV9, the J call TRBJ2-7; 7 nucleotides agree with TRBD2. CDR3 length: 15 amino acids. J lost 0 bases, V lost 5 bases, and 8 bases had no gene match. The germline V gene has CDR1 SGDLS and CDR2 YYNGEE. The CDR3: CASSSASGTSYEQYF. The CDR3 DNA is TGTGCCAGCAGTTCGGCCAGCGGGACCTCCTACGAGCAGTACTTC.

This sequence joins TRBV21-1 and TRBJ2-5; the table assigns TRBD1, which was not confirmed against the DNA. TRBV21-1 is a pseudogene segment. The CDR3 contains 15 residues. DNA of the CDR3: TGTGCCAGCAGCGAAAAAGAGGGGGTGTCAGAGACCCAGTACTTC. It translates to CASSEKEGVSETQYF.

The chain uses TRBV20-1 and TRBJ2-5; D gene uncertain. Germline loops: CDR1 DFQATT, CDR2 SNEGSKA (reference sequence). Trimming cost V 1 base and J 1 base, with 10 bases left between them. This CDR3 is built from 14 residues. CDR3 in amino acids: CSARVRGSQETQYF. As DNA, the CDR3 is TGCAGTGCTAGAGTCCGCGGAAGCCAAGAGACCCAGTACTTC.

The V call is TRBV7-2, the J call TRBJ2-1; no firm D call. V was shortened by 5 bases and J by 14 bases, with 13 bases between the two germline ends. This CDR3 contains 11 residues. The germline gives CDR1 SGHTA, CDR2 FQGNSA. For the CDR3, the DNA is TGTGCCAGCAGCACCGCTGTGGGGAAGTTCTTC. Its translation: CASSTAVGKFF.

This chain uses TRBV20-1 with TRBJ2-7; D is undetermined. The CDR3 consists of 13 residues. The ends were cut back, 5 bases at V and 0 bases at J, with 11 bases in the middle. Per the germline V gene, CDR1 is DFQATT and CDR2 is SNEGSKA (reference sequence). CDR3 in DNA: TGCAGTGCTCCTACGGGCCGCTCCTACGAGCAGTACTTC. The encoded protein is CSAPTGRSYEQYF.

Ten or more counts support this clonotype. This chain connects TRBV12-3 or TRBV12-4 to TRBJ2-7; D possibly corresponds to TRBD2 (6 bases). The CDR3 totals 13 residues. V lost 9 bases and J 4 bases, leaving 16 bases between the germline ends. The CDR3 reads CASGGSTRYEQYF. The CDR3 nucleotides are TGTGCCAGTGGAGGGAGTACACGGTACGAGCAGTACTTC.

This clonotype was seen ten or more times. The chain employs TRBV5-4 and TRBJ2-1; no clear D. The CDR3 covers 16 residues. The V gene lost 0 bases and the J gene lost 0 bases, with 10 bases spanning the gap. Germline V gives CDR1 SGHNT, CDR2 YYREEE (reference sequence). CDR3 amino acids: CASSLGASSSYNEQFF. As DNA, the CDR3 is TGTGCCAGCAGCTTGGGGGCCTCGAGCTCCTACAATGAGCAGTTCTTC.

This clonotype was counted a few times. V gene TRBV5-6 combines with J gene TRBJ1-5, with D uncertain. Germline-derived CDR1 and CDR2 are SGHDT and YYEEEE. The V and J ends lost 7 bases and 7 bases respectively, with 12 bases between them. The CDR3 length is 12 residues. The CDR3 region is CASFPGCQPQHF. The CDR3 DNA is TGTGCCAGCTTTCCCGGATGCCAGCCCCAGCATTTT. Combining the CDR3 with reference TRBV5-6 and TRBJ1-5 gives the whole variable domain DAGVTQSPTHLIKTRGQQVTLRCSPKSGHDTVSWYQQALGQGPQFIFQYYEEEERQRGNFPDRFSGHQFPNYSSELNVNALLLGDSALYLCASFPGCQPQHFGDGTRLSIL.

V and J are TRBV12-3 or TRBV12-4 and TRBJ1-3; possible D gene TRBD1, 6 bases. The CDR3 covers 14 residues. The V end lost 4 bases, the J end lost 3 bases, and 10 bases lay between the germline ends. The CDR3 coding sequence is TGTGCCAGCAGTTCACAGGGTGTTGGAAACACCATATATTTT. Its protein product is CASSSQGVGNTIYF.

This sequence joins TRBV29-1 and TRBJ2-1; a weak D match, TRBD2 (6 bases). With 4 bases removed from V and 9 bases from J, the gap between germline ends came to 19 bases. From germline, CDR1 is SQVTM and CDR2 ANQGSEA. CDR3 length: 14 residues. The CDR3 sequence is CSVVSGTRPGEQFF. CDR3 nucleotides: TGCAGCGTTGTCTCCGGGACTCGTCCGGGTGAGCAGTTCTTC.

This clonotype was detected ten times or more. The rearrangement joins TRBV7-9 to TRBJ2-2; unclear D gene. The CDR3 runs to 9 residues. V was clipped by 9 bases and J by 6 bases, with 2 bases between them. CDR1 SEHNR and CDR2 FQNEAQ come from the germline V gene (reference sequence). Here the CDR3 reads CASSGELFF. DNA for the CDR3: TGTGCCAGTTCCGGGGAGCTGTTTTTT.

This rearrangement joins TRBV7-2 to TRBJ1-3, with 10 bases that match TRBD1. Germline V lookup: CDR1 SGHTA, CDR2 FQGNSA. This CDR3 is built from 16 residues. V dropped 5 bases and J dropped 1; count of bases not matched to a gene: 5. The CDR3 DNA sequence: TGTGCCAGCAGCATTAGACAGGGGGCATCTGGAAACACCATATATTTT. This sequence encodes CASSIRQGASGNTIYF.

This chain uses TRBV3-1 with TRBJ2-1; 7 nucleotides align to TRBD1. CDR1 LGHDT and CDR2 YNNKEL come from the germline V gene (reference sequence). V lost 0 bases, J lost 13 bases, and 6 bases stayed unmatched. The CDR3 is 13 amino acids. CDR3 region: CASSQDRTGAQFF. The DNA of the CDR3 is TGTGCCAGCAGCCAAGATCGGACAGGCGCTCAGTTCTTC.

This clonotype was counted many times. The chain recombines TRBV7-9 with TRBJ2-7, with TRBD1 matching 7 bases. Trimming took 2 bases from V and 0 from J; bases not matched to a gene: 10. The CDR3 runs 17 residues. Looked up from germline, CDR1 is SEHNR and CDR2 is FQNEAQ (reference sequence). The CDR3 sequence is CASSLLSGQRSSYEQYF. The DNA for the CDR3 is TGTGCCAGCAGCTTACTGTCGGGACAGCGTTCCTCCTACGAGCAGTACTTC.

This rearrangement joins TRBV29-1 to TRBJ1-2; no firm D call. CDR3 size: 13 residues. Trimming pared 4 bases from V and 4 bases from J, leaving 13 bases between. Germline CDR1 SQVTM, CDR2 ANQGSEA. The CDR3 coding sequence is TGCAGCGTTGGGTCCGGGAGTCCCTATGGCTACACCTTC. Translated, it gives CSVGSGSPYGYTF. The whole variable domain, remainder taken from reference TRBV29-1 and TRBJ1-2, is SAVISQKPSRDICQRGTSLTIQCQVDSQVTMMFWYRQQPGQSLTLIATANQGSEATYESGFVIDKFPISRPNLTFSTLTVSNMSPEDSSIYLCSVGSGSPYGYTFGSGTRLTVV.

The V call is TRBV12-3 or TRBV12-4, the J call TRBJ2-1; 7 bases are a match to TRBD1. The DNA end is more similar to TRBJ2-7, so the J call may be wrong. CDR3 length: 17 amino acids. This CDR3 reads CASSLGTAYPSYNEQYF. Written as DNA, the CDR3 is TGTGCCAGCAGTTTGGGGACAGCTTATCCCTCCTACAATGAGCAGTACTTC.

This clonotype was counted ten times or more. The rearrangement joins TRBV12-3 or TRBV12-4 to TRBJ2-7; 7 bases are shared with TRBD2. J gave up 11 bases and V 3 bases, and 19 bases lay outside the gene matches. The CDR3 sequence is 16 residues long. The CDR3 protein is CASSLSGGLGGRREYF. In nucleotides, the CDR3 is TGTGCCAGCAGTTTGTCTGGCGGACTAGGCGGGCGACGGGAGTACTTC.

This clonotype was found once. The J gene is TRBJ1-5, the V gene TRBV27, with D perhaps matching TRBD1 (5 bases). The CDR3 has 13 amino acids. V was cut by 6 bases and J by 5 bases, with 11 bases left in between. Looked up from germline, CDR1 is MNHEY and CDR2 is SMNVEV (reference sequence). DNA for the CDR3: TGTGCCAGCAGCTGGGACGGTCATCAGCCCCAGCATTTT. Translating gives CASSWDGHQPQHF.

The V and J genes are TRBV5-5 and TRBJ2-2, with no clear D. The CDR3 is made up of 14 amino acids. The V and J ends lost 4 bases and 1 base respectively, with 8 bases between them. Germline values: CDR1 SGHKS, CDR2 YYEKEE (reference sequence). The CDR3, as DNA: TGTGCCAGCAGCCCGACCGTGAACACCGGGGAGCTGTTTTTT. It is translated as CASSPTVNTGELFF.

This clonotype has a count of ten or more. The rearrangement joins TRBV7-2 to TRBJ2-7; D might be TRBD2 (5 bases). This CDR3 is built from 15 residues. Trimming stripped 6 bases from V and 2 bases from J, with 17 bases between. The germline gives CDR1 SGHTA, CDR2 FQGNSA. DNA of the CDR3: TGTGCCAGCAGTCAACTCTTCGGAGGAGCCTACGAGCAGTACTTC. Translating gives CASSQLFGGAYEQYF.

As DNA, the CDR3 is TGTGCCAGCAGCCCGCGTAGGGAAGCTTTCTTT. It codes for CASSPRREAFF. V is TRBV28 and J is TRBJ1-1, with D unresolved. The CDR3 covers 11 residues. The germline CDR1 and CDR2 sequences are MDHEN and SYDVKM. The V gene lost 6 bases and the J gene lost 8 bases, with 10 bases spanning the gap.

The chain uses TRBV7-8 and TRBJ2-7, with D perhaps given as TRBD1 or TRBD2 (5 bases each). The CDR3 has 14 residues. Trimming shortened V by 2 bases and J by 2 bases, and 10 bases separated the two germline ends. The V gene's germline CDR1 is SGHVS and CDR2 FQNEAQ. DNA for the CDR3: TGTGCCAGCAGCTTATGGGGGAACACCTACGAGCAGTACTTC. Encoded protein: CASSLWGNTYEQYF.

Remarks on this clonotype: Given a much more abundant clone one base away, this may be a read error. The genes are TRBV20-1 and TRBJ2-7; 9 bases fit TRBD1. The CDR3 extends over 16 amino acids. Germline loops: CDR1 DFQATT, CDR2 SNEGSKA (reference sequence). The V and J ends lost 2 bases and 7 bases, in that order; junction bases with no gene match: 15. CDR3 loop: CSARKTGGRTYNEQYF. The CDR3 DNA reads as TGCAGTGCTAGAAAGACAGGGGGTCGCACCTACAATGAGCAGTACTTC.

At least ten counts were recorded for this clonotype. The chain joins TRBV4-1 to TRBJ2-7; TRBD2 might be the D (6 bases). Trimming took off 0 bases at V and 3 bases at J, with 12 bases between the two ends. The CDR3 runs 15 residues. Germline V gene sequence: CDR1 MGHRA, CDR2 YSYEKL. CDR3 region: CASSQDGGALYEQYF. As DNA, the CDR3 is TGCGCCAGCAGCCAAGATGGCGGGGCACTCTACGAGCAGTACTTC.

This clonotype was detected only a few times. The chain employs TRBV6-6 and TRBJ1-5; D perhaps matches TRBD1 (6 bases). The CDR3 sequence is 14 residues long. With 6 bases removed from V and 4 bases from J, the gap between germline ends came to 13 bases. Germline V CDR1 and CDR2: MNHNY, SVGAGI (reference sequence). DNA of the CDR3: TGTGCCAGCAGAGAGGGGGGGTCAAATCAGCCCCAGCATTTT. Protein product: CASREGGSNQPQHF.

This clonotype appeared many times. V gene TRBV3-1 combines with J gene TRBJ1-2; no firm D call. This CDR3 is 13 amino acids long. V was pared by 1 base and J by 6 bases, with 9 bases between. Germline CDR1 and CDR2: LGHDT and YNNKEL (reference sequence). CDR3 sequence reads: CASSQVVGNGYTF. The DNA for the CDR3 is TGTGCCAGCAGCCAAGTGGTAGGGAATGGCTACACCTTC.

This clonotype was observed a few times. This chain joins TRBV27 and TRBJ2-7; 12 bases align to TRBD1. Per the germline V gene, CDR1 is MNHEY and CDR2 is SMNVEV (reference sequence). The V and J ends lost 0 bases and 3 bases, in that order; junction bases with no gene match: 3. This CDR3 has 16 amino acids. The CDR3 DNA follows: TGTGCCAGCAGTTTATCGGGGACAGGGGGCCTCTACGAGCAGTACTTC. Protein: CASSLSGTGGLYEQYF.

In this sample, this clonotype turned up many times. V gene TRBV20-1 combines with J gene TRBJ2-5, with a weak D call TRBD1 (5 bases). Trimming left V 0 bases short and J 1 base short, with 12 bases between. The CDR3 runs to 15 residues. Looked up from germline, CDR1 is DFQATT and CDR2 is SNEGSKA (reference sequence). The CDR3 nucleotides read TGCAGTGCTAGAGATAATCGACAGATCCAAGAGACCCAGTACTTC. It yields the protein CSARDNRQIQETQYF.